The 30 T cell receptor beta chains in this list originate from one sample, sequenced in a study of T cells in Graves' hyperthyroidism and ophthalmopathy. TCR beta CDR3 region amplification was performed from RNA transcripts. TCR CDR3 regions were first amplified by RT-PCR with HTBI primers. TCRdb re-called the multiplex PCR reads with MiXCR, one entry per CDR3 protein. The profile shows 550,000 to 800,000 distinct CDR3 sequences, around 16% of them singletons. Sequencing input: blood. The source of these receptors is a man aged 50-60 years with Graves' hyperthyroidism.

This clonotype appeared many times. This rearrangement joins TRBV11-3 to TRBJ1-1; D is possibly TRBD1 (5 bases). Germline-derived CDR1 and CDR2 are SGHNT and YENEEA. V lost 5 bases, J lost 1 base, and 11 bases lay in between. This CDR3 comprises 14 residues. The CDR3 loop is CASSPGDGNTEAFF. DNA of the CDR3: TGTGCCAGCAGCCCCGGGGACGGGAACACTGAAGCTTTCTTT.

This clonotype was counted a single time. V gene TRBV13 combines with J gene TRBJ2-1; 9 nucleotides line up with TRBD1. The CDR3 is 17 amino acids. Trimming removed 1 base from V and 6 bases from J; junction bases left unmatched: 10. Germline CDR1 and CDR2: PRHDT and FYEKMQ (reference sequence). The CDR3 region is CASSLAKSRTGVNEQFF. The CDR3 DNA reads TGTGCCAGCAGCTTAGCAAAGTCAAGGACAGGGGTCAATGAGCAGTTCTTC.

Ten or more counts support this clonotype. This chain connects TRBV28 to TRBJ1-6; D ambiguous. V was trimmed by 2 bases and J by 8 bases, leaving 13 bases between them. The germline CDR1 and CDR2 sequences are MDHEN and SYDVKM. The CDR3 is made up of 15 amino acids. The CDR3 coding sequence is TGTGCCAGCAGTTTAGGAGGGAAGGAGGATTCACCCCTCCACTTT. Encoded protein: CASSLGGKEDSPLHF.

This chain uses TRBV29-1 with TRBJ2-7; D is unresolved. Trimming shortened V by 6 bases and J by 0 bases, and 12 bases separated the two germline ends. The CDR3 sequence is 13 residues long. The V gene's germline CDR1 is SQVTM and CDR2 ANQGSEA. The CDR3 bases are TGCAGCGTCCGAGGCCGAGACTCCTACGAGCAGTACTTC. Translating gives CSVRGRDSYEQYF.

This clonotype was found a few times. The chain links TRBV7-9 to TRBJ2-6, with no clear D. From germline, CDR1 is SEHNR and CDR2 FQNEAQ (reference sequence). V was shortened by 3 bases and J by 0 bases, with 6 bases between the two germline ends. The CDR3 has 15 amino acids. Here the CDR3 DNA reads TGTGCCAGCAGCTTCCAGACCTCTGGGGCCAACGTCCTGACTTTC. Translating it yields CASSFQTSGANVLTF.

The chain recombines TRBV20-1 with TRBJ1-5; TRBD1 might be the D (6 bases). Germline V gene sequence: CDR1 DFQATT, CDR2 SNEGSKA (reference sequence). The CDR3 contains 17 residues. With 0 bases removed from V and 0 bases from J, the gap between germline ends came to 15 bases. In nucleotides, the CDR3 is TGCAGTGCTAGAGATCTAGTGTGGGGGCCTAGCAATCAGCCCCAGCATTTT. This translates into CSARDLVWGPSNQPQHF.

This clonotype came up a few times. The gene calls are TRBV20-1 and TRBJ2-1; 7 bases map to TRBD1. The ends lost 3 bases at V and 3 bases at J; junction bases unmatched: 5. Germline values: CDR1 DFQATT, CDR2 SNEGSKA (reference sequence). CDR3 length equals 14 residues. The CDR3 region has the DNA TGCAGTGCTAGGGATCGGACAGGCTACAATGAGCAGTTCTTC. This codes for CSARDRTGYNEQFF.

The rearrangement uses TRBV4-1 and TRBJ2-1; no clear D. The germline V gene has CDR1 MGHRA and CDR2 YSYEKL. The CDR3 totals 16 residues. With 0 bases removed from V and 0 bases from J, the gap between germline ends came to 9 bases. CDR3 nucleotide sequence: TGCGCCAGCAGCCAAGACTATACAAGCTCCTACAATGAGCAGTTCTTC. Encoded protein: CASSQDYTSSYNEQFF.

There are many counts of this clonotype. The V gene is TRBV6-5, the J gene TRBJ2-7; TRBD2 matches at 12 bases. This CDR3 is 15 amino acids long. Trimming took 2 bases from V and 7 from J; bases not matched to a gene: 6. Germline CDR1 and CDR2: MNHEY and SVGAGI. CDR3: CASSYRLAGADEQYF. The CDR3 DNA is TGTGCCAGCAGTTACCGACTAGCGGGAGCGGATGAGCAGTACTTC.

This clonotype was detected many times. The chain employs TRBV12-3 or TRBV12-4 and TRBJ1-5; a weak D match, TRBD1 (5 bases). V shed 5 bases and J shed 0 bases, with 14 bases lying between them. The CDR3 covers 16 residues. CDR3 loop: CASSTLRGDSNQPQHF. The CDR3 region has the DNA TGTGCCAGCAGTACTTTGAGAGGGGATAGCAATCAGCCCCAGCATTTT.

The chain has TRBV6-1 and TRBJ1-5; 7 nucleotides match TRBD1. The CDR3 loop spans 13 amino acids. Looked up from germline, CDR1 is MNHNS and CDR2 is SASEGT. V shed 6 bases and J 6 bases; nucleotides not matched to a gene: 5. In DNA form, the CDR3 reads TGTGCCAGCAGGGCCCAGGGGGGTCAGCCCCAGCATTTT. Its protein product is CASRAQGGQPQHF.

Comments on this clonotype: The junction departs from germline at one end; a sequencing error may be responsible. This rearrangement joins TRBV20-1 to TRBJ2-2; 8 bases map to TRBD2. Germline V lookup: CDR1 DFQATT, CDR2 SNEGSKA (reference sequence). The CDR3 extends over 14 amino acids. The CDR3 DNA reads as TGCAGTGCTAGAGAGCGTAGCGGGGCCGGGGAGCTGTCTTTT. This sequence encodes CSARERSGAGELSF.

This clonotype showed up just a few times. J is TRBJ2-3 and V is TRBV30, with 10 bases identical to TRBD2. The CDR3 totals 15 residues. Trimming took 0 bases from V and 4 from J; bases not matched to a gene: 4. The germline V gene has CDR1 GTSNPN and CDR2 SVGIG (reference sequence). The CDR3, as DNA: TGTGCCTGGAGTGTACCAGCGGGGGGGGCAGATACGCAGTATTTT. The encoded protein is CAWSVPAGGADTQYF. The complete variable domain, with remaining parts taken from reference TRBV30 and TRBJ2-3, reads SQTIHQWPATLVQPVGSPLSLECTVEGTSNPNLYWYRQAAGRGLQLLFYSVGIGQISSEVPQNLSASRPQDRQFILSSKKLLLSDSGFYLCAWSVPAGGADTQYFGPGTRLTVL.

A few counts support this clonotype. The rearrangement joins TRBV7-9 to TRBJ1-2; the match to TRBD1 covers 7 bases. CDR1 and CDR2 (germline): SEHNR, FQNEAQ (reference sequence). J was trimmed by 6 bases and V by 4 bases; bases with no gene match: 8. This CDR3 is 14 amino acids long. CDR3 residues: CASSSTGRSDGYTF. The DNA for the CDR3 is TGTGCCAGCAGCTCGACAGGGAGGTCGGATGGCTACACCTTC.

This clonotype was observed a single time. J is TRBJ1-1 and V is TRBV18, with D possibly TRBD1 on 6 matching bases. Germline V gives CDR1 KGHSH, CDR2 LQKENI. The CDR3 spans 11 residues. Deletions cut 4 bases from V and 11 bases from J, with 11 bases between. CDR3 region: CASSRDQGAFF. CDR3 DNA: TGTGCCAGCTCACGGGATCAGGGGGCTTTCTTT.

The genes are TRBV27 and TRBJ2-1; D possibly corresponds to TRBD2 (5 bases). This CDR3 has 12 amino acids. The germline gives CDR1 MNHEY, CDR2 SMNVEV (reference sequence). The germline V and J ends were trimmed by 4 bases and 15 bases, with 16 bases remaining between them. The CDR3 DNA reads TGTGCCAGCAGTTCCCCACTAGAAAAGGCGTTCTTC. It specifies CASSSPLEKAFF.

This clonotype was seen repeatedly, ten times or more. The chain couples TRBV5-1 to TRBJ2-3; unclear D gene. This CDR3 is built from 12 residues. The V gene lost 4 bases and the J gene lost 5 bases, with 8 bases spanning the gap. Germline V gives CDR1 SGHRS, CDR2 YFSETQ. The CDR3 sequence is CASSKRQDTQYF. The CDR3 nucleotides are TGCGCCAGCAGCAAACGACAAGATACGCAGTATTTT.

The chain uses TRBV10-3 and TRBJ2-6; 7 nucleotides match TRBD1. This CDR3 spans 16 amino acids. Germline V gene data show CDR1 as ENHRY and CDR2 as SYGVKD. Trimming took 2 bases from V and 2 from J; bases not matched to a gene: 3. The CDR3 region has the DNA TGTGCCATCAGTGAGGGCCAGGGGGCTGGGGCCAACGTCCTGACTTTC. Its protein product is CAISEGQGAGANVLTF.

This chain uses TRBV28 with TRBJ1-2; 10 bases are shared with TRBD1. Germline V CDR1 and CDR2: MDHEN, SYDVKM. The V gene end was trimmed by 6 bases and the J gene end by 6 bases; junction bases not matched to a gene: 16. This CDR3 region has 17 residues. CDR3 sequence: CASRGPGQGPIRDGYTF. Written as DNA, the CDR3 is TGTGCCAGCAGGGGACCGGGACAGGGGCCCATACGGGATGGCTACACCTTC.

This clonotype was counted only a few times. The chain carries TRBV5-6 and TRBJ2-3; D is possibly TRBD2 (5 bases). This CDR3 has 15 amino acids. In germline, CDR1 is SGHDT, CDR2 YYEEEE. V lost 0 bases and J lost 8, with 16 bases in between. In DNA, the CDR3 is TGTGCCAGCAGCTTGGTCGAAGGGAGTTGGGGTACGCAGTATTTT. It yields the protein CASSLVEGSWGTQYF.

The chain combines TRBV3-1 with TRBJ2-1, with 8 positions matching TRBD1. The germline V gene has CDR1 LGHDT and CDR2 YNNKEL (reference sequence). The CDR3 contains 16 residues. Losses at the gene ends were 3 bases for V and 3 bases for J; bases not matched to a gene: 7. The CDR3 sequence is CASSHMTGANYNEQFF. DNA of the CDR3: TGTGCCAGCAGCCATATGACAGGGGCTAACTACAATGAGCAGTTCTTC.

The chain couples TRBV29-1 to TRBJ2-3; 11 bases agree with TRBD2. Unmatched junction bases numbered 7, after V lost 6 bases and J lost 2 bases. The CDR3 is 15 residues long. Per the germline V gene, CDR1 is SQVTM and CDR2 is ANQGSEA. CDR3 region: CSVDRLAGSTDTQYF. CDR3 in DNA: TGCAGCGTCGATAGACTAGCGGGATCCACAGATACGCAGTATTTT.

Ten or more counts support this clonotype. The chain has TRBV11-3 and TRBJ1-4; no firm D call. The CDR3 covers 14 residues. Germline loops: CDR1 SGHNT, CDR2 YENEEA. Between the trimmed V and J ends, which lost 1 base and 6 bases, there was a span of 9 bases. The CDR3 bases are TGTGCCAGCAGCTTAGGTGGTAACGATGAAAAACTGTTTTTT. As protein: CASSLGGNDEKLFF.

The chain carries TRBV3-1 and TRBJ2-1, with no clear D. CDR1 and CDR2 from the germline V gene are LGHDT and YNNKEL (reference sequence). CDR3 length: 16 amino acids. The germline V and J ends were trimmed by 4 bases and 0 bases, with 13 bases remaining between them. CDR3 in amino acids: CASSRAYTSSYNEQFF. The CDR3 DNA reads TGTGCCAGCAGCCGGGCCTACACGAGCTCCTACAATGAGCAGTTCTTC.

About this clonotype itself: This may stem from a read error, because a much larger clone lies one nucleotide away. The gene calls are TRBV5-6 and TRBJ2-3, with a weak D call TRBD1 (7 bases). CDR1 is SGHDT and CDR2 is YYEEEE in the germline V gene. This CDR3 has 16 residues. In DNA form, the CDR3 reads TGTGCCAGCAGCCCCCGCCCGCGGCAGGGGGGAGATGCGCAGTATTTT. As protein: CASSPRPRQGGDAQYF.

This clonotype was seen repeatedly, ten times or more. J is TRBJ2-3 and V is TRBV2; TRBD2 matches at 7 bases. Trimming cost V 6 bases and J 0 bases; bases outside gene matches: 9. CDR1 and CDR2 (germline): SNHLY, FYNNEI. The CDR3 is 16 residues long. CDR3 sequence (DNA): TGTGCCAGCAGCGCGGGAGACGCCGTTAGCACAGATACGCAGTATTTT. Translated, it gives CASSAGDAVSTDTQYF. Combining the CDR3 with reference TRBV2 and TRBJ2-3 gives the whole variable domain EPEVTQTPSHQVTQMGQEVILRCVPISNHLYFYWYRQILGQKVEFLVSFYNNEISEKSEIFDDQFSVERPDGSNFTLKIRSTKLEDSAMYFCASSAGDAVSTDTQYFGPGTRLTVL.

This clonotype was counted ten times or more. The rearrangement links TRBV12-3 or TRBV12-4 to TRBJ2-2; 10 bases map to TRBD1. The CDR3 runs 15 residues. V shed 6 bases and J 3 bases; nucleotides not matched to a gene: 4. The CDR3 nucleotides read TGTGCCAGCAGGGGGACAGGGGTCTACACCGGGGAGCTGTTTTTT. This sequence encodes CASRGTGVYTGELFF.

This rearrangement joins TRBV7-8 to TRBJ2-1; perhaps TRBD1 as D (5 bases). Germline V gene lookup returns CDR1 SGHVS and CDR2 FQNEAQ. The CDR3 length is 14 residues. The germline V and J ends were trimmed by 2 bases and 9 bases, with 14 bases remaining between them. CDR3 loop: CASSLSNRNGEQFF. The CDR3 nucleotides are TGTGCCAGCAGCTTATCGAACAGGAACGGTGAGCAGTTCTTC.

The chain has TRBV28 and TRBJ1-1; D gene unclear. The germline V gene encodes CDR1 MDHEN and CDR2 SYDVKM. The CDR3 loop spans 14 amino acids. The V end was cut by 8 bases, the J end by 1 base, with 14 bases between. The CDR3 coding sequence is TGTGCCAGCGTATTACTAATTGGGAACACTGAAGCTTTCTTT. This sequence encodes CASVLLIGNTEAFF.

About this clonotype itself: A much larger clone lies a single base off, so this may be a read error. The V call is TRBV20-1, the J call TRBJ2-1; D is perhaps TRBD2 (6 bases). CDR3 length: 12 amino acids. Per the germline V gene, CDR1 is DFQATT and CDR2 is SNEGSKA (reference sequence). The CDR3 spells CSAIEDYNEQCF. DNA for the CDR3: TGCAGTGCAATCGAGGACTACAATGAGCAGTGCTTC.